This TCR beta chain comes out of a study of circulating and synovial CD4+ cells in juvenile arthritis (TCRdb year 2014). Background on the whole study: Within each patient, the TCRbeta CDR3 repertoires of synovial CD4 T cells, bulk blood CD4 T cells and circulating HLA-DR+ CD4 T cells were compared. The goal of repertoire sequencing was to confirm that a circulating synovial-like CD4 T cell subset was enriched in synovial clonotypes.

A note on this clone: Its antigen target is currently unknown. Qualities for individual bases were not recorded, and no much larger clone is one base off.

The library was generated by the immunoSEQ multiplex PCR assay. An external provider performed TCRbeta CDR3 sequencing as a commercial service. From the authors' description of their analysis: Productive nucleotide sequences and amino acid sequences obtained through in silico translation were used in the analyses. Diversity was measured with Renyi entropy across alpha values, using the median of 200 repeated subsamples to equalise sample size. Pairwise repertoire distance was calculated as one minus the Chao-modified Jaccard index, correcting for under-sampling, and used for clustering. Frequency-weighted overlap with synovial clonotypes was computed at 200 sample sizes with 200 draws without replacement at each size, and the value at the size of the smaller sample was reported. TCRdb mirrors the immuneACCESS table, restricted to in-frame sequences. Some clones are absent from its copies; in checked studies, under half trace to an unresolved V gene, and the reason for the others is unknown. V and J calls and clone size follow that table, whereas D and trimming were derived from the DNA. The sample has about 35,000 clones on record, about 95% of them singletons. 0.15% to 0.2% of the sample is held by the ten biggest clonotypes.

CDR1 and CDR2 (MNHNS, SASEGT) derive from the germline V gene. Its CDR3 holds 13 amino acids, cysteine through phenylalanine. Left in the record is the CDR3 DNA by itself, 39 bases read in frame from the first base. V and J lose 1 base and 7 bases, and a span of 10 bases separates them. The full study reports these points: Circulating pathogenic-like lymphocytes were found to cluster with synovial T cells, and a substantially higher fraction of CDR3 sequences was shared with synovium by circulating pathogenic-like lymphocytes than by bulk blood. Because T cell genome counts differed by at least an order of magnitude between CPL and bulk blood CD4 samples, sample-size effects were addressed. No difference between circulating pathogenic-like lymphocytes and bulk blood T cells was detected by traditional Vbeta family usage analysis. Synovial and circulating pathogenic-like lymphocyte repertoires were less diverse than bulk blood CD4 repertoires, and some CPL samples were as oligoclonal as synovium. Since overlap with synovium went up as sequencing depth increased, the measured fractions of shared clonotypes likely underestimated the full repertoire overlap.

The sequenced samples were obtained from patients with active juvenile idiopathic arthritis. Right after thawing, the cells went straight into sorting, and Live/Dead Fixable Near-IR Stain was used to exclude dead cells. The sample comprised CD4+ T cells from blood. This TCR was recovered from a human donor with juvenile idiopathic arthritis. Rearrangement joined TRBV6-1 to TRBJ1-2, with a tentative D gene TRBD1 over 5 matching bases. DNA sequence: TGTGCCAGCAGTGAAGGCCAGGGAGGTGGCTACACCTTC. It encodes CASSEGQGGGYTF.